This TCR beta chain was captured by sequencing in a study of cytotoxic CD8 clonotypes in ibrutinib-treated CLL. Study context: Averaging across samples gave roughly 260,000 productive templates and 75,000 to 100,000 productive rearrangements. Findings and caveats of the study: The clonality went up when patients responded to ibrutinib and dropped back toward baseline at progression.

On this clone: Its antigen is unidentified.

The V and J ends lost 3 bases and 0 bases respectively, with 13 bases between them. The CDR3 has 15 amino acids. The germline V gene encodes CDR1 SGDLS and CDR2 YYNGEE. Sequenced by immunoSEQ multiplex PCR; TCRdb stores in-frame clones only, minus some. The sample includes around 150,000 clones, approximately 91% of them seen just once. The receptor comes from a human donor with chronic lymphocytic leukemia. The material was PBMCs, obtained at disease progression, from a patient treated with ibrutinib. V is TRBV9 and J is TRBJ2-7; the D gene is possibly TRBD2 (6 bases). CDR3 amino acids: CASSGGVLSSYEQYF. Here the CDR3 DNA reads TGTGCCAGCAGCGGGGGGGTACTTAGCTCCTACGAGCAGTACTTC.